This record looks at one T cell receptor beta chain sequence and its context. What it binds is not known. The assay was immunoSEQ multiplex PCR, and TCRdb's table has in-frame clones only and misses some. Among more than 40,000 clones listed, around 89% were seen once. These data come from a study of a mutant IDH1 vaccine in newly diagnosed glioma. Time point indicated: week 35, safety follow-up. A 20-mer mutant IDH1 peptide at 300 ug was injected subcutaneously with topical imiquimod. During weeks 1, 3, 5, 7, 11, 15, 19 and 23, patients received eight vaccinations. Germline V gene sequence: CDR1 LGHNT, CDR2 FRNRAP. V was pared by 6 bases and J by 0 bases, with 1 base between. The CDR3 spans 11 residues.

Here the sequenced sample was PBMCs, taken from a glioma patient whose treatment included an IDH1 peptide vaccine. The receptor comes from a woman aged 40 to 50 with glioma. V and J are TRBV12-5 and TRBJ2-3; D uncertain. CDR3 residues: CASGSTDTQYF. The CDR3 DNA is TGTGCTAGTGGAAGCACAGATACGCAGTATTTT.